The rows below give T cell receptor beta chains drawn from one sample of a study of technical replicates of blood from four donors. Profiling relied on immunoSEQ multiplex PCR, and the TCRdb table lists in-frame clones only, not all of them. In the table there are under 100,000 clones, 85% to 95% of which are singletons. The sequencing input was T cells isolated from PBMCs. The receptors were gathered from a human donor in good health. The CDR3 runs from the conserved cysteine through the conserved F or W. A D gene is named only where the DNA matches it firmly. Only part of the rows carry a size: once, few, many, or a class if the clone is expanded.

TRBV19	TRBD2	TRBJ2-2	NA	TGTGCCAGTAGCCCGACTAGCGGGAGGGAGCTGTTTTTT	CASSPTSGRELFF
TRBV4-3	TRBD2	TRBJ2-7	NA	TGCGCCAGCAGCCAAGGGTCGGGAGGCTACGAGCAGTACTTC	CASSQGSGGYEQYF
TRBV25-1	TRBD1	TRBJ2-7	NA	TGTGCCAGCAGCCAGGGGGCAAACGAGCAGTACTTC	CASSQGANEQYF
TRBV25-1	NA	TRBJ2-2	once	TGTGCCAGCAGTGGGGGCGGAGTGGGCTCCGGGGAGCTGTTTTTT	CASSGGGVGSGELFF
TRBV6-6	NA	TRBJ2-1	NA	TGTGCCAGCAGCAGAGGTACAGGGTATGAGCAGTTCTTC	CASSRGTGYEQFF
TRBV9	TRBD2	TRBJ2-7	NA	TGTGCCAGCAGCGTGATAGGGGAGGGCGAGCAGTACTTC	CASSVIGEGEQYF
TRBV18	NA	TRBJ2-7	NA	TGTGCCAGCTCACCCCCTCCCTCCTACGAGCAGTACTTC	CASSPPPSYEQYF
TRBV28	NA	TRBJ2-7	NA	TGTGCCAGCAGTTTATTACAGGGTGGGGGACAGCAGTACTTC	CASSLLQGGGQQYF
TRBV27	TRBD2	TRBJ2-7	NA	TGTGCCAGCAGTTCCATGACTAGCGGGAGGGGTATAATCGACGAGCAGTACTTC	CASSSMTSGRGIIDEQYF
TRBV15	TRBD2	TRBJ2-7	once	TGTGCCACCAGCAGAATCGGACTAGCGAGGGAGCAGTACTTC	CATSRIGLAREQYF
TRBV6-5	TRBD1	TRBJ2-7	few	TGTGCCAGCAGTTACTCGATGGGACAGACATTCTACGAGCAGTACTTC	CASSYSMGQTFYEQYF
TRBV4-1	NA	TRBJ2-7	NA	TGCGCCAGCAGCCAGGGGTGGGGGGGCCCTAGCTCCTACGAGCAGTACTTC	CASSQGWGGPSSYEQYF
TRBV7-2	NA	TRBJ2-5	NA	TGTGCCAGCAGCTTATACCGGGATATAGAGACCCAGTACTTC	CASSLYRDIETQYF
TRBV29-1	NA	TRBJ1-2	NA	TGCAGCGTTGGGACAGCTAACTATGGCTACACCTTC	CSVGTANYGYTF
TRBV30	NA	TRBJ1-2	NA	TGTGCCTGGAGAGAAACAGGGTTTGGCTACACCTTC	CAWRETGFGYTF
TRBV30	NA	TRBJ2-4	NA	TGTGCCTGGAGTATATTAGCCAAAAACATTCAGTACTTC	CAWSILAKNIQYF
TRBV9	TRBD1	TRBJ2-3	NA	TGTGCCAGCAGCACACAGGGGATAGGAGCAGATACGCAGTATTTT	CASSTQGIGADTQYF
TRBV5-8	NA	TRBJ1-1	NA	TGTGCCAGCAGTCTGGACCCAGGGCCTGAAGCTTTCTTT	CASSLDPGPEAFF
TRBV4-3	NA	TRBJ2-1	NA	TGCGCCAGCGGGCGTTTTGAAGAGTTGTTCTTC	CASGRFEELFF
TRBV27	NA	TRBJ1-5	NA	TGTGCCAGCAGTTTAATGCTACGGCAGCCCCAGCATTTT	CASSLMLRQPQHF
TRBV10-3	TRBD1	TRBJ1-2	NA	TGTGCCATCAGTGAGACAGGGGCTCGGGGCTACACCTTC	CAISETGARGYTF
TRBV19	NA	TRBJ1-4	NA	TGTGCCAGTAGTATAGATCCCAGGGGTGGTGAAAAACTGTTTTTT	CASSIDPRGGEKLFF
TRBV27	NA	TRBJ2-7	NA	TGTGCCAGCAGTCCAGGGGCGGGCCCTTCCTACGAGCAGTACTTC	CASSPGAGPSYEQYF
TRBV5-1	TRBD1	TRBJ2-7	NA	TGCGCCAGCAGCTGGGGACCCGGACAGGGGGGATACGAGCAGTACTTC	CASSWGPGQGGYEQYF
TRBV11-3	NA	TRBJ1-1	NA	TGTGCCAGCAGCTTAGACCGGTTCACTGAAGCTTTCTTT	CASSLDRFTEAFF
TRBV5-1	TRBD1	TRBJ1-4	NA	TGCGCCAGCAGTTCTTCCGGGACAGGGGACGAAAAACTGTTTTTT	CASSSSGTGDEKLFF
TRBV30	NA	TRBJ1-6	NA	TGTGCCTGGAGTTTGCGTCCATCACCCCTCCACTTT	CAWSLRPSPLHF
TRBV19	TRBD2	TRBJ2-1	NA	TGTGCCAGTAGAACTAGGACTAGCGGGGTTTACAATGAGCAGTTCTTC	CASRTRTSGVYNEQFF
TRBV7-9	TRBD2	TRBJ2-5	NA	TGTGCCAGCAGCTCCTACCAAGCGGGACCTAGGGAGACCCAGTACTTC	CASSSYQAGPRETQYF
TRBV6-6	TRBD1	TRBJ2-5	NA	TGTGCCAGCAGTTGGGACAGGGGGCGGGAGACCCAGTACTTC	CASSWDRGRETQYF
TRBV11-2	NA	TRBJ2-5	NA	TGTGCCAGCAGCTTAGGCCTCCTAGTAGAGGAGACCCAGTACTTC	CASSLGLLVEETQYF
TRBV5-1	NA	TRBJ2-2	NA	TGCGCCAGCGGTGGGGCGGCCACCGGGGAGCTGTTTTTT	CASGGAATGELFF
TRBV19	TRBD2	TRBJ2-7	NA	TGTGCCAGTAGTATATTTCTAGCGGGGTCCTACGAGCAGTACTTC	CASSIFLAGSYEQYF
TRBV9	TRBD2	TRBJ2-3	NA	TGTGCCAGCAGCGGGCGGACTAGCGGGAGTGGGGATACGCAGTATTTT	CASSGRTSGSGDTQYF
TRBV30	TRBD1	TRBJ2-5	NA	TGTGCCTGCGACAGGGAAAGGGGAAGGGGGGAGACCCAGTACTTC	CACDRERGRGETQYF
TRBV10-3	NA	TRBJ2-1	NA	TGTGCCATCAGTGAGTCGGAGCCTCCCTACAATGAGCAGTTCTTC	CAISESEPPYNEQFF
TRBV9	TRBD1	TRBJ2-3	NA	TGTGCCAGCAGCACACAGACAGGGCCTAGCACAGATACGCAGTATTTT	CASSTQTGPSTDTQYF
TRBV19	NA	TRBJ2-3	NA	TGTGCCAGTACGGCTTCCGGGATGCGAACAGATACGCAGTATTTT	CASTASGMRTDTQYF
TRBV19	NA	TRBJ2-5	NA	TGTGCCAGTAGTATAGGAGCCCTAGATGGAGAGACCCAGTACTTC	CASSIGALDGETQYF
TRBV30	NA	TRBJ2-5	NA	TGTGCCTGGAGTGCAGGTATCCAAGAGACCCAGTACTTC	CAWSAGIQETQYF
TRBV7-2	NA	TRBJ1-1	NA	TGTGCCAGCAGCCGATATCGCCTACCAAACGGGAACACTGAAGCTTTCTTT	CASSRYRLPNGNTEAFF
TRBV10-2	NA	TRBJ1-1	NA	TGCGCCAGCAGTGATATTTGGCAGGGGCCCCACACTGAAGCTTTCTTT	CASSDIWQGPHTEAFF
TRBV25-1	TRBD1	TRBJ1-3	NA	TGTGCCAGCAGTCGACAGGGTTTAGACACCATATATTTT	CASSRQGLDTIYF
TRBV2	NA	TRBJ1-1	few	TGTGCCAGCTACTCGGGGGATATGAACACTGAAGCTTTCTTT	CASYSGDMNTEAFF
TRBV27	TRBD1	TRBJ1-1	NA	TGTGCCAGCAGTTACCCTCAGGGGGCGGAAGCTTTCTTT	CASSYPQGAEAFF
TRBV14	TRBD2	TRBJ2-7	NA	TGTGCCAGCAGCCTGGGGGAGGGCCCTTCCTACGAGCAGTACTTC	CASSLGEGPSYEQYF
TRBV29-1	NA	TRBJ1-1	NA	TGCAGCGTTGAAAGGGAGGGCAGAGGAACTGAAGCTTTCTTT	CSVEREGRGTEAFF
TRBV28	TRBD1	TRBJ2-7	NA	TGTGCCAGCAGTTTATACAGGGGGAACACCTACGAGCAGTACTTC	CASSLYRGNTYEQYF
TRBV28	NA	TRBJ2-7	NA	TGTGCCAGCTCCTCCGGACTCACCTACGAGCAGTACTTC	CASSSGLTYEQYF
TRBV4-3	NA	TRBJ1-5	NA	TGCGCCAGCAGCCAAGATTCAGGCAGGGATCAGCCCCAGCATTTT	CASSQDSGRDQPQHF
TRBV4-1	TRBD1	TRBJ2-7	NA	TGCGCCAGCAGCCAGTCCCGGGACAGGTATCTCTCCTACGAGCAGTACTTC	CASSQSRDRYLSYEQYF
TRBV5-4	NA	TRBJ1-2	NA	TGTGCCAGCAGCTTGAACGGGATCTATGGCTACACCTTC	CASSLNGIYGYTF
TRBV7-8	NA	TRBJ1-2	NA	TGTGCCAGCAGCTCGGGACACCTCAACTATGGCTACACCTTC	CASSSGHLNYGYTF
TRBV7-8	TRBD2	TRBJ2-5	NA	TGTGCCAGCAGCCACGAGGGCGGGGGGACCCAGTACTTC	CASSHEGGGTQYF
TRBV14	NA	TRBJ2-1	NA	TGTGCCAGCAGCGACCTAGACAGGGAGGTATACAATGAGCAGTTCTTC	CASSDLDREVYNEQFF